This T cell receptor (beta chain) was identified during a study of cytomegalovirus exposure and HLA in healthy donors (TCRdb year 2017). Background for the entire study: An earlier analysis of more than 550 of the donors reported roughly 300 Gb of sequence data and 90 million to 120 million unique TCR beta sequences obtained from some 200 million T cells. Of the approximately 370 genotyped donors, roughly 76% were placed in the genetic ancestry cluster associated with self-reported Caucasian donors. The study was designed to test whether signatures of past pathogen exposure could be identified by cataloging public T cell receptors. The study used immunosequencing to profile the T cell repertoires of 600 to 850 subjects and linked those repertoires to cytomegalovirus serostatus. The study combined high-throughput TCR immunosequencing, statistical association of individual TCRs with disease status, and machine learning to predict cytomegalovirus infection status. HLA typing covered class I and class II loci at four-digit resolution. In an earlier analysis of a few hundred of the donors, high-throughput TCR beta sequencing was used to judge whether each TCR beta V gene segment behaved as functional or pseudogenic. Every discovery cohort repertoire had been produced on one sequencing platform. Rather than drawing on any new phenotypic data, the later analysis identified candidate immune exposures from TCR beta sequences and the way those sequences occurred across donors. A later genetic analysis took genome-wide SNP genotypes for about three fifths of the roughly 670 donors and used that subset as a discovery cohort. In addition to the first cohort of 650 to 800 subjects, a separate validation cohort of over 90 different subjects was used. Donor age, sex, ethnicity and CMV serostatus were compiled alongside the repertoire data. The number of typed donors differed by locus: roughly 620-630 for A, B, C, DRB1 and DQB1; 522 for DQA1; about 600 for DPA1; and about 450 for DPB1. A later analysis re-analyzed previously published TCR beta repertoires from several hundred donors and added high-resolution HLA genotyping to study TCR occurrence patterns. Approximately 310 gigabases of sequencing data and some 85 million unique TCR sequences were included in an early release covering 500 to 750 HLA-typed donors. On average, 235,054 unique TCR beta nucleotide sequences were sequenced per donor among 350 to 400 genotyped donors of the cohort, with around 19% of those sequences being non-productive. A handful of DR-DQ haplotypes were handled as single units for association and clustering because linkage in the cohort was strong. The investigation overall reported the following: A later analysis found that TCR association rates varied across HLA loci, with DRB1 alleles showing the most associated TCRs and HLA-C alleles the fewest. Three of the identified cytomegalovirus-associated TCR beta chains were confirmed in vitro to be specific for cytomegalovirus antigens. A later analysis reported that several top co-occurrence clusters appeared linked to parvovirus B19, influenza, CMV and Epstein-Barr virus. A later genetic analysis reported fewer N-insertions in productive TCRs among donors in an Asian-associated ancestry cluster than the roughly 700-donor mean. The classifier was reported to diagnose cytomegalovirus status with high specificity and sensitivity in both the original cohort and the validation cohort. V-gene and J-gene trimming of TCR beta chains was associated with a missense DCLRE1C variant in a later genetic analysis, and the association was replicated in an independent cohort. The study gave a list of under 200 TCR beta chains associated with cytomegalovirus. Compared with equally common non-associated chains, HLA-associated TCR beta chains in a later analysis were more clonally expanded and had lower generation probabilities. Assigning TCR associations to individual alleles was difficult when HLA alleles, especially DR and DQ, strongly co-occurred. At a false discovery rate of 0.05, a later analysis linked roughly 17,000 TCR beta sequences to specific HLA alleles. The authors suggested that the approach could potentially be generalized to other disease states and immunological phenotypes. This cohort had only TCR beta chains sequenced, and the lack of alpha or paired-chain data limited which features could be detected. While some public TCRs were present in many individuals, most TCR sequences turned up only very rarely across donors. HLA typing was unavailable for some donors at each locus, so association tests used only the typed subset. Linkage disequilibrium might explain the correlated functional status among segregating V segments, but an unknown experimental factor could not be ruled out. Immune exposure information for the cohort was limited to CMV serostatus. In an earlier analysis of more than 450 of the donors, most TCR beta V segments were observed in productive rearrangements about 90% or about 30% of the time, broadly matching IMGT annotations. According to a later analysis, most CMV-associated TCR beta chains appeared to be HLA-restricted, and the HLA associations seemed to be driven largely by CMV exposure. Roughly 17 rarely observed V segments, including chromosome 9 orphons, were excluded from the earlier analysis of about 610 of the donors because counts were too low. A cluster of highly shared sequence variants was judged likely to represent a technical artifact of the sequencing pipeline. A further reported finding was that TCR beta sequences accurately predicted the HLA-A and HLA-B alleles for most subjects in the first cohort. Some IMGT-functional V segments, including TRBV6-2 and TRBV6-3, could not be distinguished by the 87-base-pair reads and were therefore excluded. Roughly uniform sequencing depth across donors was assumed in presence/absence analyses, although this assumption may not hold.

In the case of this clone: Its antigen remains unidentified. Per-base quality was not reported, and no clone a single base away is much larger than it.

The cohort consisted of more than 650 healthy bone marrow donors. At the time of sampling, every cohort member was nominally healthy, though immune exposures that went unrecorded were likely present. The donor tested CMV seropositive, placing the donor among the approximately 290 seropositive members of the cohort. Every donor gave a peripheral blood sample, and the peripheral blood mononuclear cells from that sample were used for TCR beta sequencing. The Qiagen DNeasy Blood Extraction Kit was used to extract genomic DNA from the blood cell samples. Spanning cysteine to phenylalanine, the CDR3 consists of 20 amino acids. Of all the DNA, just the CDR3 is kept, 60 bases in frame from base 1. Unmatched junction bases come to 27, with V trimmed by 7 bases and J by 6 bases. CDR1 is given as LNHDA and CDR2 as SQIVND, both from the germline V gene (reference sequence). The library was generated by the immunoSEQ multiplex PCR assay. A mixture of 60 forward primers for TCR Vbeta segments and 13 reverse primers for TCR Jbeta segments was used in the multiplex PCR. A multiplex PCR assay on genomic DNA amplified the CDR3 region of rearranged TCR beta genes. The Illumina HiSeq System was used to sequence the amplified TCR beta libraries as 87-base-pair reads. In the paper's pipeline: In a later analysis, tens of millions of unique TCR beta chains were counted across the roughly 670 repertoires, and some 10 million of these chains were shared by at least two donors. Raw reads were error-corrected and collapsed into unique sequences with a nearest-neighbor algorithm that merged closely related sequences to remove PCR and sequencing errors. V, D and J gene segments were assigned by aligning CDR3 sequences to IMGT reference sequences. For a sequence to be retained, a match of at least six nucleotides to both a V gene segment and a J gene segment was required. Rearrangements were classified as productive when the CDR3 lacked stop codons and remained in frame with V and J, and all other rearrangements were classified as non-productive. Following IMGT convention, CDR3 was defined as the stretch from the second conserved V-encoded cysteine up to the conserved J-encoded phenylalanine. Sequences without an unambiguous match to a single V gene segment were excluded from the earlier analysis of 500 to 700 of the donors. In an earlier analysis of 450 to 700 of the donors, V segments were called functional above 56.7% productive rearrangements and were called segregating when the between-donor standard deviation exceeded 5%. A statistical classification framework was built to diagnose cytomegalovirus status from the catalog of TCR beta chain sequences. A later analysis assigned V and J genes by comparing TCR nucleotide sequences with IMGT/GENE-DB human TR gene sequences. In a later analysis, CDR3 sequences and most-parsimonious VDJ recombination scenarios were assigned using the TCRdist pipeline. In a later analysis, each TCR beta chain was defined by its CDR3 amino acid sequence together with its V-gene family, and reads lacking a unique V-gene family were excluded. In a later analysis, 450 to 600 highly shared, low-generation-probability nucleotide sequences were removed to address suspected cross-contamination and a sequencing artifact. For each public chain, a later analysis derived a clonal expansion index from normalized ranks of inferred template counts within each repertoire. Generation probabilities in a later analysis came from a VDJ recombination model fitted to out-of-frame rearrangements, and those results were checked against IGoR. In a later analysis, hypergeometric tests were used to score TCR-TCR, TCR-HLA and TCR-CMV co-occurrence, with a repertoire-size bias correction applied to TCR pairs. A later analysis estimated false discovery rates by permuting HLA or CMV assignments 20 times. In a later analysis, co-occurring TCRs were grouped using DBSCAN, with TCRdist sequence similarity added in when clustering inside HLA-allele-positive subsets. Co-occurrence clustering excluded repertoires with fewer than 30,000 or more than 120,000 public chains, plus five with anomalous nucleotide sharing. TCRdb took over this immuneACCESS table, retaining in-frame rearrangements with V and J assigned. Such tables are incomplete; in checked studies, under half of the missing clones stem from an unresolved V gene, and the remainder is unexplained. The V and J calls and the clone size are those of that table, but D and trimming were determined from the DNA. The sample yields around 70,000 clones; roughly four fifths were counted once. The ten largest account for about an eighth of the sample.

The source is a male donor in good health and CMV-seropositive. The rearrangement joined TRBV19 to TRBJ1-1; 9 junctional bases match TRBD1. Sequenced input: PBMCs. The bases read TGTGCCAGTACCCCGGGTGTGCGGGACAGGGACGTTTTGGAAGACGCTGAAGCTTTCTTT. This translates into CASTPGVRDRDVLEDAEAFF.